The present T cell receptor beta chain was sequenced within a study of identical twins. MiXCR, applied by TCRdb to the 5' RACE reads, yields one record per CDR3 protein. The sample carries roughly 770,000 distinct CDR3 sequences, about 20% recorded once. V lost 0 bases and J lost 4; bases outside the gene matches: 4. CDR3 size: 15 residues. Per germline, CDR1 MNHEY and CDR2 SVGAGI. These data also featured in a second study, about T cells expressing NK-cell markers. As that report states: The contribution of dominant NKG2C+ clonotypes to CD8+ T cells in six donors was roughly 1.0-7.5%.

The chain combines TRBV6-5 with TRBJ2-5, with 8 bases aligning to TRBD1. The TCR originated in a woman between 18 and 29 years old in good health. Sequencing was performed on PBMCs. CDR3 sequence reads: CASSYSGQDGETQYF. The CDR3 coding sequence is TGTGCCAGCAGTTACTCGGGACAGGACGGAGAGACCCAGTACTTC.